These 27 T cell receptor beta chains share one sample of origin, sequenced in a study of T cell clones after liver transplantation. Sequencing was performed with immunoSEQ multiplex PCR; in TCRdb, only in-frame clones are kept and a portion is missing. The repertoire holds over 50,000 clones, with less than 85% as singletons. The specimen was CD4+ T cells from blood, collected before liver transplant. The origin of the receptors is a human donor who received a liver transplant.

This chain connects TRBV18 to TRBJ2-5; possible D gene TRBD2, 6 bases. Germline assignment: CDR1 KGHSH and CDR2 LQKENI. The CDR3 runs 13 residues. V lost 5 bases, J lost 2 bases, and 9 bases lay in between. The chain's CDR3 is CASSTAGQETQYF. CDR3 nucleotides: TGTGCCAGCTCAACGGCGGGGCAAGAGACCCAGTACTTC.

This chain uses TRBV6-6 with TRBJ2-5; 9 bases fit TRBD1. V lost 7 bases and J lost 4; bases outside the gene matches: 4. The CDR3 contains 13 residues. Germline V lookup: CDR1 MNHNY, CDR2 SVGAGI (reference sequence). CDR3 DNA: TGTGCCAGCACCCGGGACAGGGCAGAGACCCAGTACTTC. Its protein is CASTRDRAETQYF.

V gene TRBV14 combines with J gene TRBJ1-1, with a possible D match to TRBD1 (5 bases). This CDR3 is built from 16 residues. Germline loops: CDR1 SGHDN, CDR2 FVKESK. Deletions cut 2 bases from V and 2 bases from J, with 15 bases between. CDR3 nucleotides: TGTGCCAGCAGCCAAAAAGACAGTCGTGGCAACACTGAAGCTTTCTTT. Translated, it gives CASSQKDSRGNTEAFF.

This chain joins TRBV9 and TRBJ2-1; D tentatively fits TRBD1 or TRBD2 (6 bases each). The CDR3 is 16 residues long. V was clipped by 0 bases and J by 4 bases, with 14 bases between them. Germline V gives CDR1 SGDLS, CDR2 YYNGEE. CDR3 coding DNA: TGTGCCAGCAGCGTAGATGAGGGGGGATATTACAATGAGCAGTTCTTC. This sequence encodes CASSVDEGGYYNEQFF. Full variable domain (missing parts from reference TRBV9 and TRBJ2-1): DSGVTQTPKHLITATGQRVTLRCSPRSGDLSVYWYQQSLDQGLQFLIQYYNGEERAKGNILERFSAQQFPDLHSELNLSSLELGDSALYFCASSVDEGGYYNEQFFGPGTRLTVL.

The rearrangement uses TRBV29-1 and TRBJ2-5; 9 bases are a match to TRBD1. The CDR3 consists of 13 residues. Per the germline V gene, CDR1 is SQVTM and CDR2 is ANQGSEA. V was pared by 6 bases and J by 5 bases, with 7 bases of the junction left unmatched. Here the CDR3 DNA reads TGCAGCGTGACGGGACAGGGTGACGAGACCCAGTACTTC. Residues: CSVTGQGDETQYF.

Here the CDR3 reads CASSSGRGAYGYTF. The DNA of the CDR3 is TGTGCCAGCAGTTCCGGGCGGGGTGCCTATGGCTACACCTTC. V and J are TRBV6-6 and TRBJ1-2, with D unresolved. The CDR3 has 14 amino acids. The V end was cut by 4 bases, the J end by 4 bases, with 13 bases between. CDR1 and CDR2 (germline): MNHNY, SVGAGI (reference sequence).

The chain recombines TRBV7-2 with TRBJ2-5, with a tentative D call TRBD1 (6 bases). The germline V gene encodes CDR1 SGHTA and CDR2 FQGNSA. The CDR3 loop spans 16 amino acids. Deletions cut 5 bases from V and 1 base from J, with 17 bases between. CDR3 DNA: TGTGCCAGCAGCGTGTCACCGGGACAACTCCAAGAGACCCAGTACTTC. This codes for CASSVSPGQLQETQYF. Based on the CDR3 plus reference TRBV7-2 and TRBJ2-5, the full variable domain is GAGVSQSPSNKVTEKGKDVELRCDPISGHTALYWYRQSLGQGLEFLIYFQGNSAPDKSGLPSDRFSAERTGGSVSTLTIQRTQQEDSAVYLCASSVSPGQLQETQYFGPGTRLLVL.

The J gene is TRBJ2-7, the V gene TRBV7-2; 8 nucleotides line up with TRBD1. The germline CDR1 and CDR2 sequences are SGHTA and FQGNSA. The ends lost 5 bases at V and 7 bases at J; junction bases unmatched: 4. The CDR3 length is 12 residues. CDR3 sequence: CASSRQGTEQYF. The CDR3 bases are TGTGCCAGCAGCCGACAGGGGACGGAGCAGTACTTC. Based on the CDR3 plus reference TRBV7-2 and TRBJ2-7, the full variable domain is GAGVSQSPSNKVTEKGKDVELRCDPISGHTALYWYRQSLGQGLEFLIYFQGNSAPDKSGLPSDRFSAERTGGSVSTLTIQRTQQEDSAVYLCASSRQGTEQYFGPGTRLTVT.

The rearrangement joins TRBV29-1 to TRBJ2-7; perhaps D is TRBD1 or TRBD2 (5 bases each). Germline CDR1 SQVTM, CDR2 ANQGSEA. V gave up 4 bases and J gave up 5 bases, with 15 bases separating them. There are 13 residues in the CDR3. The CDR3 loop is CSVVGTVANEQYF. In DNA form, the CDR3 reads TGCAGCGTTGTTGGGACGGTTGCTAACGAGCAGTACTTC.

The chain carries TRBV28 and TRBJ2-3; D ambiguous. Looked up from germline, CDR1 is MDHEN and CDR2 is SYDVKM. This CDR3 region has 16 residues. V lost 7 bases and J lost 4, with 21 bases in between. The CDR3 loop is CASTPSDLISADTQYF. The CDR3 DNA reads TGTGCCAGCACTCCATCCGACCTAATTTCAGCAGATACGCAGTATTTT.

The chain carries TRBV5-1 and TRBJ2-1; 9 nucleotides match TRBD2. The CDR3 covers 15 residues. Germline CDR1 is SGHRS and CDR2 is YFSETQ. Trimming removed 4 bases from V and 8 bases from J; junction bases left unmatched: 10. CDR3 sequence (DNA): TGCGCCAGCAGCCTGGCGGGGGGGGACATCTATGAGCAGTTCTTC. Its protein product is CASSLAGGDIYEQFF.

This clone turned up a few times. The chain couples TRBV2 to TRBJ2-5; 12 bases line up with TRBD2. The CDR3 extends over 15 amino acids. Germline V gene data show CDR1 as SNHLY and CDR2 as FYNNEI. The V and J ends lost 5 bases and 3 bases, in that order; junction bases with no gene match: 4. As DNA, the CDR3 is TGTGCCAGCAGTTCTAGCGGGAGGGGAAAAGAGACCCAGTACTTC. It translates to CASSSSGRGKETQYF.

As DNA, the CDR3 is TGTGCCATCAGAGCGATACAGGGTAGCGACACTGAAGCTTTCTTT. The encoded protein is CAIRAIQGSDTEAFF. The chain couples TRBV10-3 to TRBJ1-1; D possibly corresponds to TRBD1 (6 bases). The CDR3 is 15 residues long. The germline gives CDR1 ENHRY, CDR2 SYGVKD. V lost 6 bases and J lost 3, with 17 bases in between.

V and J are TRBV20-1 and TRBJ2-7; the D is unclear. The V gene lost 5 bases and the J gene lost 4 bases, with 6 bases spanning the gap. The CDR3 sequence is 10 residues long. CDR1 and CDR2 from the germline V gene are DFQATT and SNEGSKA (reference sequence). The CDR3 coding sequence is TGCAGTGCTGGCAGGTACGAGCAGTACTTC. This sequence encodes CSAGRYEQYF.

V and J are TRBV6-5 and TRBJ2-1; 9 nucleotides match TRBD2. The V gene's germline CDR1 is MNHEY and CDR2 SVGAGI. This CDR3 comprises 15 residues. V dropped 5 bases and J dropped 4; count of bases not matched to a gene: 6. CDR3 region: CASSALAGHYNEQFF. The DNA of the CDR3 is TGTGCCAGCAGTGCGCTAGCGGGGCATTACAATGAGCAGTTCTTC.

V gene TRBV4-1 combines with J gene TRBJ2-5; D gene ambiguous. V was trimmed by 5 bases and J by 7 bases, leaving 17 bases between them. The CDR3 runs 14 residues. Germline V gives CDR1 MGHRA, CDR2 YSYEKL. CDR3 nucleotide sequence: TGCGCCAGCAGCGTTCCAGGTTCCAAGGGGACCCAGTACTTC. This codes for CASSVPGSKGTQYF.

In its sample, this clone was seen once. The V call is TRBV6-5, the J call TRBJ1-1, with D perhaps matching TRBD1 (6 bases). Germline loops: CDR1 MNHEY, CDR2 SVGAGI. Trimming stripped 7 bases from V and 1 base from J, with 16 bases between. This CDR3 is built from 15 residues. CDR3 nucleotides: TGTGCCAGCATTCAACAGGGACCGAAGAACACTGAAGCTTTCTTT. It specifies CASIQQGPKNTEAFF.

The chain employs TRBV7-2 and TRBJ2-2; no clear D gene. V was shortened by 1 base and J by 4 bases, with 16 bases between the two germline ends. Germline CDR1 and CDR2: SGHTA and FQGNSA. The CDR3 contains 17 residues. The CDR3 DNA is TGTGCCAGCAGCTTAGGTCCAGAGGCCACGGTCACCGGGGAGCTGTTTTTT. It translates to CASSLGPEATVTGELFF.

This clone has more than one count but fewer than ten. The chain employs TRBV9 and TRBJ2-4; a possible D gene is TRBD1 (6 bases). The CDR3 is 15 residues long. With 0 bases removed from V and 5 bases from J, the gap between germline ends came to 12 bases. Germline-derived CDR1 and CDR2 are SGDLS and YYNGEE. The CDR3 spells CASSVGNRVENIQYF. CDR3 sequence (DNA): TGTGCCAGCAGCGTAGGAAACAGGGTAGAAAACATTCAGTACTTC. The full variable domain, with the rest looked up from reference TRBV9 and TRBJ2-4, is DSGVTQTPKHLITATGQRVTLRCSPRSGDLSVYWYQQSLDQGLQFLIQYYNGEERAKGNILERFSAQQFPDLHSELNLSSLELGDSALYFCASSVGNRVENIQYFGAGTRLSVL.

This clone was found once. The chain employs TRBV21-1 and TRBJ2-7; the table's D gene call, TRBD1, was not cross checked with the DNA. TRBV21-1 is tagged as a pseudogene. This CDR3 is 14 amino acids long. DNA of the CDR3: TGTGCCAGCACCTTCGGGGACAGGGCATACGAGCAGTACTTC. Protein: CASTFGDRAYEQYF.

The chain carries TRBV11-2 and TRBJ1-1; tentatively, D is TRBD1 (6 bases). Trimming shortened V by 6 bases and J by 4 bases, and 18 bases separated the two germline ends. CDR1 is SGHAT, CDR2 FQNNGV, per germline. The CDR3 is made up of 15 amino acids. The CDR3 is CASRRIPGATTEAFF. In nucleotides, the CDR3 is TGTGCCAGCAGACGTATTCCGGGGGCGACCACTGAAGCTTTCTTT.

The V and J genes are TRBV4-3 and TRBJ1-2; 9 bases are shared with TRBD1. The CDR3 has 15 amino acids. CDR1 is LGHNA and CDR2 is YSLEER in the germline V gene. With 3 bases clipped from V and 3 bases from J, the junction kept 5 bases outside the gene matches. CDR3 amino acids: CASSQMDRGHYGYTF. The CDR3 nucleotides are TGCGCCAGCAGCCAGATGGACAGGGGTCACTATGGCTACACCTTC.

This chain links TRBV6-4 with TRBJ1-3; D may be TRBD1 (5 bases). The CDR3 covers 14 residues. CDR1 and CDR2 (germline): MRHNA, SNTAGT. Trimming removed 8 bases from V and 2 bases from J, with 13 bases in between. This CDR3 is CASPTGFPGNTIYF. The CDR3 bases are TGTGCCAGCCCAACAGGTTTTCCTGGAAACACCATATATTTT.

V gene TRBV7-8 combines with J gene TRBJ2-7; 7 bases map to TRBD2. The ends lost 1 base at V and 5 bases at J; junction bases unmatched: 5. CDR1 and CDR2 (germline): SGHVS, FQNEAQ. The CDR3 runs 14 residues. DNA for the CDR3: TGTGCCAGCAGCTTAGTATGGGCGGGAGACGAGCAGTACTTC. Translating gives CASSLVWAGDEQYF.

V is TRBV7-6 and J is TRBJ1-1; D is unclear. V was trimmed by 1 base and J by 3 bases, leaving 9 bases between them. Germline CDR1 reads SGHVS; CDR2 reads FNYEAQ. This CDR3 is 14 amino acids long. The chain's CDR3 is CASSLGSRDTEAFF. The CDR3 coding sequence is TGTGCCAGCAGCTTAGGTTCTCGGGACACTGAAGCTTTCTTT.

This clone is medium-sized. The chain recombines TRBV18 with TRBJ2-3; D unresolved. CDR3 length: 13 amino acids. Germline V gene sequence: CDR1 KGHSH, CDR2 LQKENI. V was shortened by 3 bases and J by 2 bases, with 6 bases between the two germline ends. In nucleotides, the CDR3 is TGTGCCAGCTCACCGGGAATCACAGATACGCAGTATTTT. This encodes CASSPGITDTQYF.

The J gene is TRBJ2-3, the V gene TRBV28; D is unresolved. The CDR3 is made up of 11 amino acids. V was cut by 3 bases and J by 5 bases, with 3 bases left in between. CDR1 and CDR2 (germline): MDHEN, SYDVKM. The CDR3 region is CASSFVDTQYF. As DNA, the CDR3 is TGTGCCAGCAGTTTTGTAGATACGCAGTATTTT.